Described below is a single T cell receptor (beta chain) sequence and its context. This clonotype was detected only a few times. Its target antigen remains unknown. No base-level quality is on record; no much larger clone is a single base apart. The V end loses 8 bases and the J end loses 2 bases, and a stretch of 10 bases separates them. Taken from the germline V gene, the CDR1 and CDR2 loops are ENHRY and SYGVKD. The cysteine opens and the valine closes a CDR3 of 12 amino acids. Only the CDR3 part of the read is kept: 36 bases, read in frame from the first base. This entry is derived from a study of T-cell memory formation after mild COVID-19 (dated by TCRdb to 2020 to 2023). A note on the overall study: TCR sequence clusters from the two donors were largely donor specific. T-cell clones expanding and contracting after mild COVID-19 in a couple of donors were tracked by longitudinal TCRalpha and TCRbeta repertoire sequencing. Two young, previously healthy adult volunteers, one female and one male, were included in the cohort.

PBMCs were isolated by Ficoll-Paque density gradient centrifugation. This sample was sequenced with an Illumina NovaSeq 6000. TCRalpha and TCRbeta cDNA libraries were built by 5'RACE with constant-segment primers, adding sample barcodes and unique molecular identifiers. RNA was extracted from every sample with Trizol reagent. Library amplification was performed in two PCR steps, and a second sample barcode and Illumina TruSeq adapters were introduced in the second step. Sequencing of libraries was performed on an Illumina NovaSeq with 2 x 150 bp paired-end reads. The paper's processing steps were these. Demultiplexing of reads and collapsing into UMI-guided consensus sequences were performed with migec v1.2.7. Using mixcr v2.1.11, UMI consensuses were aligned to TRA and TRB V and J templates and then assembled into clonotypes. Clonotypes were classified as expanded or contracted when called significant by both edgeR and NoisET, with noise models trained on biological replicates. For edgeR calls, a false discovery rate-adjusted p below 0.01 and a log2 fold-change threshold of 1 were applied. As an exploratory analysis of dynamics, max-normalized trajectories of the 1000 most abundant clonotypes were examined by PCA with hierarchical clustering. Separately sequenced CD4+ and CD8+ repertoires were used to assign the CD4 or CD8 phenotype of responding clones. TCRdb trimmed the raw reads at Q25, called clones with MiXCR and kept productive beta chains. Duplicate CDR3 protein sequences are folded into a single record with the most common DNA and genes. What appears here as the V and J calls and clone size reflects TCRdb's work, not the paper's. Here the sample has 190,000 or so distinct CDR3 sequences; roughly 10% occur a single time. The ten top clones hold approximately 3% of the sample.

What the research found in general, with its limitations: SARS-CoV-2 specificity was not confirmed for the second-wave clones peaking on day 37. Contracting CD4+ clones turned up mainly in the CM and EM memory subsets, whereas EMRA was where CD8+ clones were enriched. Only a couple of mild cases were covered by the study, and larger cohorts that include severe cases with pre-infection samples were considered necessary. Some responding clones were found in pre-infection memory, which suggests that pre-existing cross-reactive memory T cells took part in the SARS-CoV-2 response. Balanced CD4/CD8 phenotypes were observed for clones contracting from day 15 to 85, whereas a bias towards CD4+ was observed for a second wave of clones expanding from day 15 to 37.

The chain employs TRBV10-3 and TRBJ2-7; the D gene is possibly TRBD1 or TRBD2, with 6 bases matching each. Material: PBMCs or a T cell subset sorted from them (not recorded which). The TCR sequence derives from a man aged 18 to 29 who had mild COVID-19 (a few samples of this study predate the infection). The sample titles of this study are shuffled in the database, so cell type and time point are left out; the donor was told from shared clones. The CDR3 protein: CAIGGTTYEQYV. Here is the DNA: TGTGCCATCGGGGGGACAACCTACGAGCAGTACGTC.